The 6 T cell receptor beta chains below come from one sample, sequenced in a study of T cell repertoires in cytomegalovirus infection. TCRdb used MiXCR to reprocess the reads, holding one entry per CDR3 protein. The data show approximately 500,000 distinct CDR3 sequences, with about 15% seen just once and roughly a quarter held by the top ten. The sequenced material came from CD8+ T cells from PBMCs. These receptors were taken from a human donor in good health (CMV status not recorded). Some clones in this sample may be carry-over from other donors' samples.

Concerning this clonotype itself: Just one base apart from a much larger clone, this may be a read error. This chain connects TRBV28 to TRBJ2-1; TRBD2 might be the D (6 bases). The CDR3 consists of 12 residues. Germline CDR1 is MDHEN and CDR2 is SYDVKM. CDR3 nucleotides: TGTGCCTGCAGTCCCCAGCGGGATGAGCAGTTCTTC. Translation: CACSPQRDEQFF.

The rearrangement uses TRBV5-5 and TRBJ2-2; 9 bases map to TRBD2. Germline CDR1 is SGHKS and CDR2 is YYEKEE (reference sequence). This CDR3 comprises 18 residues. The V segment lost 4 bases and the J segment 4 bases; nucleotides outside the gene matches: 14. The CDR3 coding sequence is TGTGCCAGCAGCCCAGACAGGCTAGCGGGGATTCGCACCGGGGAGCTGTTTTTT. It yields the protein CASSPDRLAGIRTGELFF.

The chain employs TRBV28 and TRBJ2-2; a possible D gene is TRBD2 (7 bases). Trimming took off 4 bases at V and 5 bases at J, with 14 bases between the two ends. This CDR3 has 15 residues. The germline CDR1 and CDR2 sequences are MDHEN and SYDVKM. CDR3 amino acids: CASSWGGAGTGELFF. Here the CDR3 DNA reads TGTGCCAGCAGTTGGGGGGGCGCAGGTACCGGGGAGCTGTTTTTT. Drawing the rest from reference TRBV28 and TRBJ2-2, the complete variable domain is DVKVTQSSRYLVKRTGEKVFLECVQDMDHENMFWYRQDPGLGLRLIYFSYDVKMKEKGDIPEGYSVSREKKERFSLILESASTNQTSMYLCASSWGGAGTGELFFGEGSRLTVL.

There are many counts of this clonotype. The gene calls are TRBV7-8 and TRBJ2-1; TRBD2 agrees at 10 bases. The CDR3 runs 17 residues. Germline assignment: CDR1 SGHVS and CDR2 FQNEAQ. Germline trimming cut 1 base from V and 6 bases from J; bases unmatched to any gene: 9. CDR3 DNA: TGTGCCAGCAGCTTAGGGGGGGACCTAGCGGGAGTCAATGAGCAGTTCTTC. This codes for CASSLGGDLAGVNEQFF.

This clonotype was seen at least ten times. A single base separates this from a much larger clone, so it may be a read error. The rearrangement joins TRBV7-3 to TRBJ2-1; possibly TRBD1 for D (5 bases). V lost 4 bases, J lost 0 bases, and 10 bases lay in between. Germline CDR1 SGHTA, CDR2 FQGTGA. The CDR3 sequence is 15 residues long. For the CDR3, the DNA is TGTGCCAGCAGCTCGACAGTGAGCTCCTACAATGAGCAGTTCTTC. This codes for CASSSTVSSYNEQFF. The complete variable domain, with remaining parts taken from reference TRBV7-3 and TRBJ2-1, reads GAGVSQTPSNKVTEKGKYVELRCDPISGHTALYWYRQSLGQGPEFLIYFQGTGAADDSGLPNDRFFAVRPEGSVSTLKIQRTERGDSAVYLCASSSTVSSYNEQFFGPGTRLTVL.

This clonotype was detected many times. This chain uses TRBV7-3 with TRBJ2-5; D may be TRBD1 (6 bases). CDR1 and CDR2 (germline): SGHTA, FQGTGA. V lost 1 base and J 2 bases, leaving 8 bases between the germline ends. CDR3 length: 14 residues. CDR3 bases: TGTGCCAGCAGCTTAATGGGGGCACAAGAGACCCAGTACTTC. This translates into CASSLMGAQETQYF.